The T cell receptor beta chain under discussion was sequenced for a study of OX40 agonist ivuxolimab in advanced cancers. Only in-frame clones appear in the TCRdb table, and some are missing; sequencing was by immunoSEQ multiplex PCR. This table holds roughly 86,000 clones, about 86% found once. Study conclusions and caveats: The CD4+ and CD8+ T cells in the blood had expanded clonally by week 6 at 0.1 to 3.0 mg/kg.

A note on this clone: Its target is unknown.

Trimming left V 3 bases short and J 11 bases short, with 16 bases between. Germline lookup yields CDR1 KGHSH and CDR2 LQKENI. The CDR3 is 13 amino acids. The chain recombines TRBV18 with TRBJ1-2; D gene unclear. The TCR originated in an adult with an advanced solid tumor such as melanoma, head and neck, liver or kidney cancer. The input for sequencing was CD4+ or CD8+ T cells sorted from blood, taken in a trial of the OX40 agonist ivuxolimab. As DNA, the CDR3 is TGTGCCAGCTCACCGTCCGCCGAGGACGGTTACACCTTC. Translating gives CASSPSAEDGYTF.